This T cell receptor (beta chain) is drawn from a study of T cells after yellow fever vaccination. Study outcomes and limitations: The secondary response showed a weaker magnitude and a faster peak, day 5 versus 15.

5'RACE template switching generated TCR cDNA, adding a universal primer site and UMIs. TCRdb used MiXCR to reprocess the 5' RACE reads, holding one entry per CDR3 protein. The sample includes about 320,000 distinct CDR3 sequences, approximately 11% seen only once; the top ten take 3% to 4%. This clonotype ranks as medium-sized (0.01 to 0.1%). Antigen: not known. V gave up 2 bases and J gave up 4 bases; unmatched junction bases: 4. The CDR3 has 14 residues. CDR1 is MNHEY and CDR2 is SVGEGT in the germline V gene. The receptor comes from a man aged 18 to 30 who received the YFV17D yellow fever vaccine. The specimen comprised CD4+ T cells sorted from PBMCs, sampled 45 days after the yellow fever booster vaccination. The chain combines TRBV6-2 or TRBV6-3 with TRBJ2-5; 7 positions match TRBD2. The CDR3 region is CASSYEGGVETQYF. The CDR3 nucleotides read TGTGCCAGCAGTTACGAGGGAGGGGTAGAGACCCAGTACTTC.